Reported below is one T cell receptor (beta chain). Antigen specificity is unknown. This record comes from a study of cytomegalovirus exposure and HLA in healthy donors. Study overall: A later analysis reported the roughly 130 validation repertoires used the same platform as the roughly 700 first-cohort repertoires. Study-wide points: The tendency of first-cohort TCR clusters to co-occur in the roughly 120 validation repertoires was identified by a subsequent analysis. Among TCR sequences, most were rare, though some public TCRs appeared in many donors. The study put 160 or so TCR beta chains on its list as cytomegalovirus-associated.

This table comes from immunoSEQ multiplex PCR, and its TCRdb copy is limited to in-frame clones, with some not included. The repertoire includes about 330,000 clones, 75% to 90% of them detected once, and around 0.8% sits in the top ten. CDR3 length: 20 amino acids. This sequence was found in a woman younger than 30 in good health and CMV-seronegative. The rearrangement joins TRBV1 to TRBJ2-5; the listed D gene, TRBD2, was not tested against the DNA. TRBV1 is assigned pseudogene status. The specimen sequenced was PBMCs. CDR3 loop: CTSSHPSPPTSGRFGETQYF. DNA for the CDR3: TGCACCAGCAGCCACCCCTCCCCTCCGACTAGCGGGAGATTTGGGGAGACCCAGTACTTC.